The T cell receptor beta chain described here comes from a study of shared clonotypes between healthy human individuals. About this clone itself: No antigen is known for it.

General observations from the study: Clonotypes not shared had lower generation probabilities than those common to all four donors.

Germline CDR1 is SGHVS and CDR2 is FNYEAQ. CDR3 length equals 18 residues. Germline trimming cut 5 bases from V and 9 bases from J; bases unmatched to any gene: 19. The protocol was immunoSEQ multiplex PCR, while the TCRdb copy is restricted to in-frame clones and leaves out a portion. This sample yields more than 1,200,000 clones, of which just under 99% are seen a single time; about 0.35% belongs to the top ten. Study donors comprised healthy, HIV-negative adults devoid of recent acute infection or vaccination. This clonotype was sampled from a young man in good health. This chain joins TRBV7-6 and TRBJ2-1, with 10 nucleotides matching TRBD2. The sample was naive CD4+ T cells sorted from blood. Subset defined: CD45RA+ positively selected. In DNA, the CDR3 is TGTGCCAGCAGCCCCAGATACAGGCTAGGGACTAGCGACAGTGAGCAGTTCTTC. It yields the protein CASSPRYRLGTSDSEQFF.